The 23 T cell receptor beta chains reported below all come from one sample, sequenced in a study of blood T cell repertoires in COVID-19. Measured with immunoSEQ multiplex PCR; TCRdb has only the in-frame clones, and not every one. The data contain about 99,000 clones, about 80% of them seen just once; the ten biggest clones take up 2.5% to 3.5%. Sequenced material: peripheral blood. The receptors shown here come from a woman older than 75 with active or convalescent COVID-19.

The chain joins TRBV15 to TRBJ1-2; 7 bases agree with TRBD1. Germline V gives CDR1 LNHNV, CDR2 YYDKDF (reference sequence). The CDR3 runs to 14 residues. The junction had 2 bases not matched to a gene; V was cut back by 1 base and J by 3 bases. The CDR3 nucleotides are TGTGCCACCAGCAGAGCCGGGACAGACTATGGCTACACCTTC. Its translation: CATSRAGTDYGYTF.

The J gene is TRBJ2-5, the V gene TRBV4-2; D unresolved. The CDR3 spans 13 residues. V lost 3 bases to trimming and J lost 2 bases, with 7 bases between them. Germline CDR1 reads LGHNA; CDR2 reads YNFKEQ. The CDR3 coding sequence is TGTGCCAGCAGCCAGGAGACTCAAGAGACCCAGTACTTC. Its protein is CASSQETQETQYF.

CDR3 protein: CASSFTSGSQETQYF. In DNA, the CDR3 is TGTGCCAGCAGCTTCACTAGCGGGAGCCAAGAGACCCAGTACTTC. J is TRBJ2-5 and V is TRBV7-9; 11 nucleotides line up with TRBD2. CDR3 length: 15 residues. V was clipped by 3 bases and J by 1 base; unmatched bases: 1. The V gene's germline CDR1 is SEHNR and CDR2 FQNEAQ (reference sequence).

This clone has only one observation. The chain couples TRBV6-5 to TRBJ1-1; no reliable D call. Trimming shortened V by 9 bases and J by 1 base, and 12 bases separated the two germline ends. Per the germline V gene, CDR1 is MNHEY and CDR2 is SVGAGI. This CDR3 spans 13 amino acids. CDR3 bases: TGTGCCAGTAGGAGAGCTACGAACACTGAAGCTTTCTTT. Residues: CASRRATNTEAFF.

V usage is TRBV19 and J usage is TRBJ2-4; perhaps TRBD1 as D (6 bases). Germline lookup yields CDR1 LNHDA and CDR2 SQIVND (reference sequence). V dropped 1 base and J dropped 3 bases, with 7 bases sitting between them. This CDR3 is built from 14 residues. CDR3: CASSIGGGKNIQYF. CDR3 in DNA: TGTGCCAGTAGTATAGGAGGGGGCAAAAACATTCAGTACTTC.

The chain is built from TRBV4-2 and TRBJ1-6; TRBD1 agrees at 9 bases. The CDR3 totals 16 residues. Trimming took 0 bases from V and 7 from J; bases not matched to a gene: 4. Looked up from germline, CDR1 is LGHNA and CDR2 is YNFKEQ. The CDR3 DNA reads as TGTGCCAGCAGCCAAGAATCCGGGACAGGGAATTCACCCCTCCACTTT. Translation: CASSQESGTGNSPLHF.

V usage is TRBV6-6 and J usage is TRBJ1-1; D may be TRBD1 (5 bases). From germline, CDR1 is MNHNY and CDR2 SVGAGI (reference sequence). V lost 5 bases, J lost 2 bases, and 15 bases lay in between. This CDR3 is built from 15 residues. The CDR3 sequence is CASSLEQAYNTEAFF. CDR3 DNA sequence: TGTGCCAGCAGTCTAGAACAGGCCTACAACACTGAAGCTTTCTTT.

This rearrangement joins TRBV28 to TRBJ2-3; 9 bases map to TRBD1. Germline V gene data show CDR1 as MDHEN and CDR2 as SYDVKM. The trim removed 6 bases at V and 1 base at J, leaving 5 bases unmatched. CDR3 length: 15 residues. CDR3 nucleotides: TGTGCCAGCAGCTCACAGGGGGCCGGCACAGATACGCAGTATTTT. This codes for CASSSQGAGTDTQYF.

Notes on this clone: Different DNA sequences within this sample yield the same CDR3. The chain joins TRBV27 to TRBJ2-3, with D possibly matching TRBD2 (5 bases). Between the trimmed V and J ends, which lost 2 bases and 3 bases, there was a span of 6 bases. Germline CDR1 and CDR2: MNHEY and SMNVEV (reference sequence). CDR3 length: 13 residues. In nucleotides, the CDR3 is TGTGCCAGCAGTTTAACTAGGACAGATACGCAGTATTTT. Amino acid sequence: CASSLTRTDTQYF.

This clone came up a few times. The genes are TRBV7-3 and TRBJ1-5; D gene unclear. The CDR3 runs 15 residues. Germline values: CDR1 SGHTA, CDR2 FQGTGA. Trimming took off 5 bases at V and 7 bases at J, with 18 bases between the two ends. As DNA, the CDR3 is TGTGCCAGCAGCCCCCGCGGGCAGGCAGAGCAGCCCCAGCATTTT. Its translation: CASSPRGQAEQPQHF.

Here the CDR3 DNA reads TGCGCCAGCCAGACAGGGTTGAAGACAGATACGCAGTATTTT. This translates into CASQTGLKTDTQYF. The chain links TRBV5-1 to TRBJ2-3; TRBD1 matches at 7 bases. In germline, CDR1 is SGHRS, CDR2 YFSETQ. CDR3 length: 14 amino acids. Losses at the gene ends were 7 bases for V and 3 bases for J; bases not matched to a gene: 8.

The gene calls are TRBV29-1 and TRBJ1-1; 10 nucleotides align to TRBD1. The CDR3 sequence is 13 residues long. Germline V gene lookup returns CDR1 SQVTM and CDR2 ANQGSEA. V gave up 6 bases and J gave up 5 bases; unmatched junction bases: 6. The CDR3 spells CSVRQGAGTEAFF. CDR3 coding DNA: TGCAGCGTCCGACAGGGGGCAGGAACTGAAGCTTTCTTT.

This clone turned up a few times. The chain uses TRBV7-9 and TRBJ1-2, with 9 bases lining up with TRBD1. The CDR3 contains 17 residues. J gave up 4 bases and V 5 bases, and 14 bases lay outside the gene matches. In germline, CDR1 is SEHNR, CDR2 FQNEAQ (reference sequence). CDR3 in DNA: TGTGCCAGCAGCCGCGGGACAGGGAGGACGCGCGGCTATGGCTACACCTTC. Translation gives CASSRGTGRTRGYGYTF.

The chain recombines TRBV5-1 with TRBJ2-3; 14 bases fit TRBD2. V lost 3 bases and J lost 4; bases outside the gene matches: 10. Germline V lookup: CDR1 SGHRS, CDR2 YFSETQ. The CDR3 sequence is 18 residues long. The CDR3 region has the DNA TGCGCCAGCAGCTCCCCGGGACTAGCGGGGGCAAAATCAGATACGCAGTATTTT. Its translation is CASSSPGLAGAKSDTQYF.

V gene TRBV28 combines with J gene TRBJ1-1; D remains unclear. V dropped 7 bases and J dropped 7 bases, with 19 bases sitting between them. Germline loops: CDR1 MDHEN, CDR2 SYDVKM. The CDR3 spans 14 residues. The CDR3 spells CASTPGGEYVEAFF. The CDR3 region has the DNA TGTGCCAGCACTCCGGGCGGGGAGTATGTTGAAGCTTTCTTT.

The chain couples TRBV2 to TRBJ1-1, with D maybe TRBD1 (6 bases). Germline V gene data show CDR1 as SNHLY and CDR2 as FYNNEI. This CDR3 comprises 14 residues. V lost 10 bases and J lost 4, with 19 bases in between. CDR3 sequence (DNA): TGTGCCACGATTAGCGCGGGGGCTGGCACTGAAGCTTTCTTT. Translation: CATISAGAGTEAFF.

The gene calls are TRBV24-1 and TRBJ2-3; 13 bases align to TRBD2. The V and J ends lost 7 bases and 0 bases, in that order; junction bases with no gene match: 0. The CDR3 extends over 15 amino acids. Germline V gives CDR1 KGHDR, CDR2 SFDVKD. The CDR3: CATRGLAGSTDTQYF. The CDR3 nucleotides are TGTGCCACCAGGGGACTAGCGGGGAGCACAGATACGCAGTATTTT.

The rearrangement joins TRBV5-5 to TRBJ2-4; 9 nucleotides match TRBD2. The CDR3 consists of 16 residues. Germline V gives CDR1 SGHKS, CDR2 YYEKEE (reference sequence). Trimming at V came to 2 bases and at J to 7 bases, leaving 10 bases not matched to a gene. The CDR3 loop is CASSFWRGGGLNIQYF. Written as DNA, the CDR3 is TGTGCCAGCAGCTTTTGGCGGGGGGGCGGACTTAACATTCAGTACTTC.

The chain carries TRBV9 and TRBJ2-3; tentative D call: TRBD2 (5 bases). V was shortened by 4 bases and J by 2 bases, with 14 bases between the two germline ends. The V gene's germline CDR1 is SGDLS and CDR2 YYNGEE. The CDR3 spans 15 residues. CDR3 DNA: TGTGCCAGCAGCCCGGGGTGGGATGTCACAGATACGCAGTATTTT. This encodes CASSPGWDVTDTQYF. The variable domain in full, with the rest retrieved from reference TRBV9 and TRBJ2-3, is DSGVTQTPKHLITATGQRVTLRCSPRSGDLSVYWYQQSLDQGLQFLIQYYNGEERAKGNILERFSAQQFPDLHSELNLSSLELGDSALYFCASSPGWDVTDTQYFGPGTRLTVL.

This chain uses TRBV27 with TRBJ1-6; D not resolved. V was trimmed by 4 bases and J by 4 bases, leaving 14 bases between them. Germline V gene data show CDR1 as MNHEY and CDR2 as SMNVEV (reference sequence). This CDR3 contains 16 residues. The CDR3 DNA reads as TGTGCCAGCAGTTCCCCGGGAAGGACTTATAATTCACCCCTCCACTTT. This codes for CASSSPGRTYNSPLHF.

V gene TRBV7-9 combines with J gene TRBJ1-6, with TRBD1 matching 10 bases. V dropped 4 bases and J dropped 10; count of bases not matched to a gene: 10. CDR3 size: 16 residues. Germline loops: CDR1 SEHNR, CDR2 FQNEAQ (reference sequence). The CDR3 sequence: CASSSLAGTGESPLHF. In DNA form, the CDR3 reads TGTGCCAGCAGCTCCCTCGCCGGGACAGGGGAATCACCCCTCCACTTT.

This clone appeared once. This sequence joins TRBV2 and TRBJ1-4, with 9 bases aligning to TRBD1. V was pared by 6 bases and J by 10 bases, with 15 bases of the junction left unmatched. The CDR3 sequence is 16 residues long. The germline V gene encodes CDR1 SNHLY and CDR2 FYNNEI. The CDR3 loop reads CASSLTQGAQGGKLFF. The CDR3 DNA reads TGTGCCAGCAGCTTAACACAGGGGGCGCAGGGGGGAAAACTGTTTTTT.

The chain is built from TRBV29-1 and TRBJ1-2; TRBD1 agrees at 8 bases. V dropped 5 bases and J dropped 5; count of bases not matched to a gene: 7. The CDR3 length is 13 residues. Germline assignment: CDR1 SQVTM and CDR2 ANQGSEA. CDR3 region: CSVLIDRGYGYTF. CDR3 in DNA: TGCAGCGTTCTAATTGACAGGGGATATGGCTACACCTTC.